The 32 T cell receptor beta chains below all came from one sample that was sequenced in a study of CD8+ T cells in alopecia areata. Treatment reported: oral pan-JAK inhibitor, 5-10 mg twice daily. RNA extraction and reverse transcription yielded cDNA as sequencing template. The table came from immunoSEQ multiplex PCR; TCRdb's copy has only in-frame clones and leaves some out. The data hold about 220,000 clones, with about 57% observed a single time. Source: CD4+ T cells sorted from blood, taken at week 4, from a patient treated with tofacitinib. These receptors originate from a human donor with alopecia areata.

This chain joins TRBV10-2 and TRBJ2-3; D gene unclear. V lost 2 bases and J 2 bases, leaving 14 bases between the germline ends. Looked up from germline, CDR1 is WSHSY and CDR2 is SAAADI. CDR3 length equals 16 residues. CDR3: CASSESSGGFTDTQYF. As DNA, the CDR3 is TGCGCCAGCAGTGAGAGTTCGGGCGGATTCACAGATACGCAGTATTTT.

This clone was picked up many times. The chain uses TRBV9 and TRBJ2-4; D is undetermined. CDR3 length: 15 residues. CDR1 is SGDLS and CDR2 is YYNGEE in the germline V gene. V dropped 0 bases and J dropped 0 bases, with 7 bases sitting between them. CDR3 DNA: TGTGCCAGCAGCGTAGATTTAGAAGCCAAAAACATTCAGTACTTC. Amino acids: CASSVDLEAKNIQYF.

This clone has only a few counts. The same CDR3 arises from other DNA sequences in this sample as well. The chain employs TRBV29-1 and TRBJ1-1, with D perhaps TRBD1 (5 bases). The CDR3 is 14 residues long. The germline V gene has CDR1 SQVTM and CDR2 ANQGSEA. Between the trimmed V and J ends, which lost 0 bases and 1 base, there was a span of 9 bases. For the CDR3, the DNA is TGCAGCGTTGAAGACTCAAGGGGGAACACTGAAGCTTTCTTT. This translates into CSVEDSRGNTEAFF.

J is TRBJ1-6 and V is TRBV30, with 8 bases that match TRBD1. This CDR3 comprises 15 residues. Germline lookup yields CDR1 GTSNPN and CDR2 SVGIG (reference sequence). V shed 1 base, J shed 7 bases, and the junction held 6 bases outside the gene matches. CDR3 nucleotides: TGTGCCTGGAGTGCCCGACAGGGGCTGAATTCACCCCTCCACTTT. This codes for CAWSARQGLNSPLHF.

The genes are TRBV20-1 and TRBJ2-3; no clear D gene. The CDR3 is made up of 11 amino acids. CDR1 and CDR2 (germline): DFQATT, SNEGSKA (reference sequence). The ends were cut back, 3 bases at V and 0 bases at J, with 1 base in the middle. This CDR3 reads CSASSTDTQYF. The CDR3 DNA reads TGCAGTGCTAGTAGCACAGATACGCAGTATTTT.

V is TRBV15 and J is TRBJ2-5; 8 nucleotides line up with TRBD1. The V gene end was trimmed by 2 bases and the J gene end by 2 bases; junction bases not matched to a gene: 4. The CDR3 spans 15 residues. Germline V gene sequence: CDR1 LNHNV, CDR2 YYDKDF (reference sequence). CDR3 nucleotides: TGTGCCACCAGCAGACGACAGGGGACTCAAGAGACCCAGTACTTC. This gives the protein CATSRRQGTQETQYF.

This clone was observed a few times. The CDR3 DNA is TGTGCCATCAGCCGGGACAGCAACTATGGCTACACCTTC. It yields the protein CAISRDSNYGYTF. The J gene is TRBJ1-2, the V gene TRBV10-3; 7 nucleotides match TRBD1. The germline V gene encodes CDR1 ENHRY and CDR2 SYGVKD. The CDR3 is 13 amino acids. With 6 bases clipped from V and 2 bases from J, the junction kept 3 bases outside the gene matches.

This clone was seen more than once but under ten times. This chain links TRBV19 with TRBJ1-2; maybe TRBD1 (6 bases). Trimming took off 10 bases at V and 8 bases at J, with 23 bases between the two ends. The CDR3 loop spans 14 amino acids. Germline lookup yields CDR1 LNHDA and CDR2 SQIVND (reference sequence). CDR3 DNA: TGTGCCACCTTCCAAAGGCAGGGGACGTCCGGCTACACCTTC. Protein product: CATFQRQGTSGYTF.

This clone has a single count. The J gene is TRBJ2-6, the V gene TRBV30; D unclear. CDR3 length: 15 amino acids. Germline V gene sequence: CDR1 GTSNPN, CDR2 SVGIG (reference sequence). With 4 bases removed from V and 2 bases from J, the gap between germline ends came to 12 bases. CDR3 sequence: CAWTAIGPGANVLTF. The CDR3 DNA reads TGTGCCTGGACCGCCATAGGTCCTGGGGCCAACGTCCTGACTTTC.

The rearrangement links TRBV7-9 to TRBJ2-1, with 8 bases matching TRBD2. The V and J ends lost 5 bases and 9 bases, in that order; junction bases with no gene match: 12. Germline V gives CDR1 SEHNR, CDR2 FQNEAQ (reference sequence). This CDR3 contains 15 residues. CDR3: CASSERGPARGEQFF. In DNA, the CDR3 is TGTGCCAGCAGCGAGCGGGGGCCCGCCCGTGGTGAGCAGTTCTTC.

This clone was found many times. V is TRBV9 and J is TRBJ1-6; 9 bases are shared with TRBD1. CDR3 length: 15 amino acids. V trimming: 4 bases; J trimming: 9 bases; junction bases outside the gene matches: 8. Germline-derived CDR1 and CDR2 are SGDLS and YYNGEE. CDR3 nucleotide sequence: TGTGCCAGCAGCTCGCAGACAGGGGGGGGTTCACCCCTCCACTTT. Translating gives CASSSQTGGGSPLHF.

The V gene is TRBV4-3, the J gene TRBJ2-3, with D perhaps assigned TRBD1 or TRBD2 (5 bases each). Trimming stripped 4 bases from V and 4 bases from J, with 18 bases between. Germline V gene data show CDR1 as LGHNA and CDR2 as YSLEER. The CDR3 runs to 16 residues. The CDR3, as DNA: TGCGCCAGCAGCCCCAACGGGGCTGACTCGGCAGATACGCAGTATTTT. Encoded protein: CASSPNGADSADTQYF.

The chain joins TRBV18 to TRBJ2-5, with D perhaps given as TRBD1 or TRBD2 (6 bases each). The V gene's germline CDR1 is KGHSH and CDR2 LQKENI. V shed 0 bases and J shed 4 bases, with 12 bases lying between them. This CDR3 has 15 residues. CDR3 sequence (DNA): TGTGCCAGCTCACCACCCCGGGGGCCAGTAGAGACCCAGTACTTC. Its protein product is CASSPPRGPVETQYF.

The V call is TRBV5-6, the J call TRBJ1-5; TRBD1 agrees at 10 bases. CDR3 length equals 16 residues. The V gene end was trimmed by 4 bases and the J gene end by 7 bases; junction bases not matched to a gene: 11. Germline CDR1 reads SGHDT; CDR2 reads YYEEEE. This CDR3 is CASSESDRGPFQPQHF. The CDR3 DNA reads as TGTGCCAGCAGCGAAAGTGACAGGGGGCCTTTCCAGCCCCAGCATTTT.

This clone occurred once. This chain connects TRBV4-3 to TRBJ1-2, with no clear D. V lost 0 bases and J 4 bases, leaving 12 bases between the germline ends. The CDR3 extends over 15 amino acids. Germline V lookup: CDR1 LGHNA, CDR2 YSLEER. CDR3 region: CASSQDHPVSYGYTF. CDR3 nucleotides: TGCGCCAGCAGCCAAGATCACCCGGTGTCCTATGGCTACACCTTC.

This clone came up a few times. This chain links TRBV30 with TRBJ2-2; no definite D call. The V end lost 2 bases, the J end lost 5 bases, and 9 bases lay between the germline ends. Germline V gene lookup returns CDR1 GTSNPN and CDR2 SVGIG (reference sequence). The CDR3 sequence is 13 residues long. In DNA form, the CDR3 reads TGTGCCTGGAGTCGGGTACTGACCGGGGAGCTGTTTTTT. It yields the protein CAWSRVLTGELFF.

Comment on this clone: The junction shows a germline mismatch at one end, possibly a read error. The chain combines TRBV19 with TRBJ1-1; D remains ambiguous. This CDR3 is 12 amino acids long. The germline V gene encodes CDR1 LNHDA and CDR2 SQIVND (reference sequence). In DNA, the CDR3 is TGTGCCAGTAGTCTAGAAGGGTTCGACGCTTTCTTT. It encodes CASSLEGFDAFF.

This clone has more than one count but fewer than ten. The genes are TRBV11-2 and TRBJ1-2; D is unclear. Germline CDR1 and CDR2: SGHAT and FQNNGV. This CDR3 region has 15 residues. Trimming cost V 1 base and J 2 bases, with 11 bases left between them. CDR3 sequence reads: CASSLVLGTNYGYTF. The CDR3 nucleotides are TGTGCCAGCAGCTTAGTTCTGGGTACCAACTATGGCTACACCTTC.

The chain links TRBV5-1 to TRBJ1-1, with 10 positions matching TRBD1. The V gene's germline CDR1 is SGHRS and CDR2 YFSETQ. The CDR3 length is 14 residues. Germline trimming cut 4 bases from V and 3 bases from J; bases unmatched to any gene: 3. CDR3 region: CASSRQGADTEAFF. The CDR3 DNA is TGCGCCAGCAGCCGACAGGGGGCGGACACTGAAGCTTTCTTT.

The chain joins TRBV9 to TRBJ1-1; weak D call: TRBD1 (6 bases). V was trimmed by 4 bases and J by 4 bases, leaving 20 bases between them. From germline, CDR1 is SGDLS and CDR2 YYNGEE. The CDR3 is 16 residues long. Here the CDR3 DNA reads TGTGCCAGCAGCAAAAGTGGGGGGGCTGGTAGCACTGAAGCTTTCTTT. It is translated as CASSKSGGAGSTEAFF.

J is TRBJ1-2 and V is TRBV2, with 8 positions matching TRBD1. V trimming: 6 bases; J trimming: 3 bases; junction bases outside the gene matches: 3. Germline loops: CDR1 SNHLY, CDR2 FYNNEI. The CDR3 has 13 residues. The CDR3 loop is CASRGQGDYGYTF. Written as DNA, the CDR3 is TGTGCCAGCAGAGGACAGGGCGACTATGGCTACACCTTC.

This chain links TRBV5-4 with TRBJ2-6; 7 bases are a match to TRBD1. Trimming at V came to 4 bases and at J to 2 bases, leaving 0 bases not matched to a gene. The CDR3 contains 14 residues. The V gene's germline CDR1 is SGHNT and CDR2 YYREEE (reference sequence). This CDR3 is CASSTGAGANVLTF. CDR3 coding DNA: TGTGCCAGCAGCACAGGGGCTGGGGCCAACGTCCTGACTTTC.

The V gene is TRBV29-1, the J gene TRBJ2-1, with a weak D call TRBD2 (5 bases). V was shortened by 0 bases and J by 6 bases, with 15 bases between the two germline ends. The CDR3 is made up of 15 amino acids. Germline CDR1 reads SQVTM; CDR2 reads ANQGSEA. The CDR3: CSVEDLRLPPNEQFF. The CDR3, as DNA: TGCAGCGTTGAAGATCTGAGACTACCTCCCAATGAGCAGTTCTTC.

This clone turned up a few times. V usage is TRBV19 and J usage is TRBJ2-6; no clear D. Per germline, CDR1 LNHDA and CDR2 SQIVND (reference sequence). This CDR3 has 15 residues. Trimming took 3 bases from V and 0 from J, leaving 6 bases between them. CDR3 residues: CASSMQISGANVLTF. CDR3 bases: TGTGCCAGTAGTATGCAAATCTCTGGGGCCAACGTCCTGACTTTC. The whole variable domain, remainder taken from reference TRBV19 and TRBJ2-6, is DGGITQSPKYLFRKEGQNVTLSCEQNLNHDAMYWYRQDPGQGLRLIYYSQIVNDFQKGDIAEGYSVSREKKESFPLTVTSAQKNPTAFYLCASSMQISGANVLTFGAGSRLTVL.

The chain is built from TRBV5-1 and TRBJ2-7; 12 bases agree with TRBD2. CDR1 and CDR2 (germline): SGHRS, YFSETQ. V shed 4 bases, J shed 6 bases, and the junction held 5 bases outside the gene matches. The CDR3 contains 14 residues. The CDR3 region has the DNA TGCGCCAGCAGCCTAGGACTAGCGGGGTTCGAGCAGTACTTC. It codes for CASSLGLAGFEQYF.

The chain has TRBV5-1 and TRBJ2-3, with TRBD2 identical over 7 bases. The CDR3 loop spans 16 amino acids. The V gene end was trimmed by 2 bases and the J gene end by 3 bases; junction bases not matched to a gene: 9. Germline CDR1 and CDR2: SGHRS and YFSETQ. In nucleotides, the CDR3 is TGCGCCAGCAGCTTCGCTAGCGCCGGGGGGACAGATACGCAGTATTTT. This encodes CASSFASAGGTDTQYF.

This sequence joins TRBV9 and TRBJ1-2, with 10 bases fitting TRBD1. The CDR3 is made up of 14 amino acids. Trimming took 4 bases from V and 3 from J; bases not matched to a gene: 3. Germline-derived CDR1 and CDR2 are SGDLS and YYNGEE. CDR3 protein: CASSRDRGDYGYTF. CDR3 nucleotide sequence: TGTGCCAGCAGCCGGGACAGGGGAGACTATGGCTACACCTTC.

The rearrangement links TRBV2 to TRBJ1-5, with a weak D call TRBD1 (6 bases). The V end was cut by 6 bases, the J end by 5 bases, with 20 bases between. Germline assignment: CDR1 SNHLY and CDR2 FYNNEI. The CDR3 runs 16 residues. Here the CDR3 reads CASSLGRRGAHQPQHF. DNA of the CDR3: TGTGCCAGCAGCTTAGGGAGGCGGGGGGCGCATCAGCCCCAGCATTTT.

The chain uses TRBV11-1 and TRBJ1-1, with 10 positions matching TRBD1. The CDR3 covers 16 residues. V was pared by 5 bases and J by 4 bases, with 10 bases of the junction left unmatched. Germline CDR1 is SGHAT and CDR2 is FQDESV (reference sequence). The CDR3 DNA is TGTGCCAGCAGCCTTGGACAGGGGGAAGTAGGCACTGAAGCTTTCTTT. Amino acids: CASSLGQGEVGTEAFF.

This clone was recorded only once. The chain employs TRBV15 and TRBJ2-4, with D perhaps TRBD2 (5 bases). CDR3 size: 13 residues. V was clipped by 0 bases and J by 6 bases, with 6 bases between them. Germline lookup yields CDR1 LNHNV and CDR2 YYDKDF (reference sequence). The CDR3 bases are TGTGCCACCAGCAGAGATGAGGGAAACATTCAGTACTTC. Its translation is CATSRDEGNIQYF.

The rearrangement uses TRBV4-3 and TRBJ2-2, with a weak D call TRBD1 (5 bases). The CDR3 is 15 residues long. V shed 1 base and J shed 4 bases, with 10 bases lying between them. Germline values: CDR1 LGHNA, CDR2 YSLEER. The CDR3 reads CASSQGNQGTGELFF. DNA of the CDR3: TGCGCCAGCAGCCAAGGGAACCAGGGCACCGGGGAGCTGTTTTTT.

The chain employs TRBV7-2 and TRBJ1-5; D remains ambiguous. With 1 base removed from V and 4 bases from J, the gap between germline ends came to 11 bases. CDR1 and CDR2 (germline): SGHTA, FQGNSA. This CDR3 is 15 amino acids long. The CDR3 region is CASSLEPRRNQPQHF. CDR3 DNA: TGTGCCAGCAGCTTAGAACCCCGGAGGAATCAGCCCCAGCATTTT.